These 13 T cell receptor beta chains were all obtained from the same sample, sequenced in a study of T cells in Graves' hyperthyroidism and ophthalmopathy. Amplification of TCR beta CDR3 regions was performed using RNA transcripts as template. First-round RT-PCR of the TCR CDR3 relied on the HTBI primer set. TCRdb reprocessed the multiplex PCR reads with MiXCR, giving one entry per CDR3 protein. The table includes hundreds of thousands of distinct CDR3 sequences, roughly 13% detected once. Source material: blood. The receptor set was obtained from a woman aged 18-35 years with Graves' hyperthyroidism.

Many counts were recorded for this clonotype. The CDR3 nucleotides are TGTGCCAGCAGCTTAGCAGGGCTAGGGGCCAACGTCCTGACTTTC. This sequence encodes CASSLAGLGANVLTF. The rearrangement joins TRBV11-2 to TRBJ2-6, with D perhaps matching TRBD1 (5 bases). CDR3 length: 15 residues. V lost 1 base to trimming and J lost 4 bases, with 8 bases between them. Germline CDR1 and CDR2: SGHAT and FQNNGV. The full variable domain, its missing parts supplied by reference TRBV11-2 and TRBJ2-6, is EAGVAQSPRYKIIEKRQSVAFWCNPISGHATLYWYQQILGQGPKLLIQFQNNGVVDDSQLPKDRFSAERLKGVDSTLKIQPAKLEDSAVYLCASSLAGLGANVLTFGAGSRLTVL.

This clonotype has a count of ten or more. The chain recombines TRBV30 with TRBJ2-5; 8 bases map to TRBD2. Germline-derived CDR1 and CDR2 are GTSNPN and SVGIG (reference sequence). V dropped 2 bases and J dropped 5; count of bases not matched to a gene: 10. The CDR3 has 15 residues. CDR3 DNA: TGTGCCTGGAGTCCCTCCGGACTAGCCGGGGAGACCCAGTACTTC. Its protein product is CAWSPSGLAGETQYF.

The CDR3 DNA follows: TGCGCCAGCAGCCAAGATCAGGGGAGCGGAAGTCTAGCCAAAAACATTCAGTACTTC. Protein sequence: CASSQDQGSGSLAKNIQYF. The gene calls are TRBV4-3 and TRBJ2-4, with D possibly matching TRBD1 (6 bases). Deletions cut 0 bases from V and 0 bases from J, with 18 bases between. Germline loops: CDR1 LGHNA, CDR2 YSLEER. The CDR3 is 19 residues long.

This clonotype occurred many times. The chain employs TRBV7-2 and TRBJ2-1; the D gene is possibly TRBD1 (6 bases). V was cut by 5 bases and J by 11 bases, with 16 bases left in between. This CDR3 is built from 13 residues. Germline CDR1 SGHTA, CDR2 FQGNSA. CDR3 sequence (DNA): TGTGCCAGCAGCCTTGCCAGGGGCGATAAGCAGTTCTTC. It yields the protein CASSLARGDKQFF.

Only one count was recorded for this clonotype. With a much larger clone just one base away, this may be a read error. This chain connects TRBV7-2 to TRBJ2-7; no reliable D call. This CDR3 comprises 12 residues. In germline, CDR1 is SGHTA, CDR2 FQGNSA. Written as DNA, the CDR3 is TGTGCCAGCAGCTTAGGAAAATACGAGCGGTACTTC. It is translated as CASSLGKYERYF.

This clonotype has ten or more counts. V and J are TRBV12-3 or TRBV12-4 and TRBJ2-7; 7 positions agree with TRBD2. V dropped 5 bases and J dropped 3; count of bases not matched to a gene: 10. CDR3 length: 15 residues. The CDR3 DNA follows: TGTGCCAGCAGTCCGACCGGGACTAACCTCTACGAGCAGTACTTC. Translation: CASSPTGTNLYEQYF.

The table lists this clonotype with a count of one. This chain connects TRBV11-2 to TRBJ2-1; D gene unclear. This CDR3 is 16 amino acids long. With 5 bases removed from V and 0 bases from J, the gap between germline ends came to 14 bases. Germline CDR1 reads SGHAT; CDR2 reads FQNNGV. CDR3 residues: CASSAAKEISYNEQFF. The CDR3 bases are TGTGCCAGCAGCGCGGCAAAGGAGATCTCCTACAATGAGCAGTTCTTC.

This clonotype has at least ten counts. DNA of the CDR3: TGTGCCAGCAGTTACAGTACTCCTATGAACACTGAAGCTTTCTTT. Translation gives CASSYSTPMNTEAFF. The V gene is TRBV28, the J gene TRBJ1-1; D not certain. V was cut by 4 bases and J by 0 bases, with 12 bases left in between. CDR1 is MDHEN, CDR2 SYDVKM, per germline. The CDR3 sequence is 15 residues long. The whole variable domain, remainder taken from reference TRBV28 and TRBJ1-1, is DVKVTQSSRYLVKRTGEKVFLECVQDMDHENMFWYRQDPGLGLRLIYFSYDVKMKEKGDIPEGYSVSREKKERFSLILESASTNQTSMYLCASSYSTPMNTEAFFGQGTRLTVV.

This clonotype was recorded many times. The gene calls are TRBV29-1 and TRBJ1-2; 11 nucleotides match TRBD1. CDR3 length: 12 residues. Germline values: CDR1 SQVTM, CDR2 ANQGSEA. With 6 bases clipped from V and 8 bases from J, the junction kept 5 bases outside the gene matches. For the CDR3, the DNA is TGCAGCGTCGGACAGGGGGCGCAAGGCTACACCTTC. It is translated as CSVGQGAQGYTF.

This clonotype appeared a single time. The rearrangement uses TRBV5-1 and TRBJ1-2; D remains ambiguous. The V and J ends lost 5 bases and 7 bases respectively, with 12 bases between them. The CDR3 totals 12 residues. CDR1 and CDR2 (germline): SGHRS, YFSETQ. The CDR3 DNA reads TGCGCCAGCAGGGCGGGTCAGTGTGGCTACACCTTC. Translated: CASRAGQCGYTF.

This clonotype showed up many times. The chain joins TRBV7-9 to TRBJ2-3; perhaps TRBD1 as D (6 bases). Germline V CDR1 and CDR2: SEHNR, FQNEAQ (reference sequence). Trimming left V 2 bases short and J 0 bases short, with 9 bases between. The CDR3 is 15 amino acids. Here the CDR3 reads CASSLTGTSTDTQYF. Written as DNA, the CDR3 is TGTGCCAGCAGCTTAACAGGGACGAGCACAGATACGCAGTATTTT.

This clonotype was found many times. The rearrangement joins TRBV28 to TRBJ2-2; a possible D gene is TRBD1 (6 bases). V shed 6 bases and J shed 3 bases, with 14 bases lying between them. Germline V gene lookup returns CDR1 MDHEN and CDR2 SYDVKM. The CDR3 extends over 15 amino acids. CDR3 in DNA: TGTGCCAGCAGCCTAGGACAGTTCTACACCGGGGAGCTGTTTTTT. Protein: CASSLGQFYTGELFF. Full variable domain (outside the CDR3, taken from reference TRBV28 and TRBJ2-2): DVKVTQSSRYLVKRTGEKVFLECVQDMDHENMFWYRQDPGLGLRLIYFSYDVKMKEKGDIPEGYSVSREKKERFSLILESASTNQTSMYLCASSLGQFYTGELFFGEGSRLTVL.

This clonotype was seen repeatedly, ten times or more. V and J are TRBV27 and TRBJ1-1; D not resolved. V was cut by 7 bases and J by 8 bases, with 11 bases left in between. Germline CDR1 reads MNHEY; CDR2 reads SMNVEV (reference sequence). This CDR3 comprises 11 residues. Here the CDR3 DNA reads TGTGCCAGCAAGGACGCCCGGGAAGCTTTCTTT. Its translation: CASKDAREAFF.